This T cell receptor beta chain derives from a study of blood T cell repertoires in COVID-19. The CDR3 is 13 residues long. The germline V gene encodes CDR1 SNHLY and CDR2 FYNNEI. Between the trimmed V and J ends, which lost 2 bases and 8 bases, there was a span of 12 bases. Data came from immunoSEQ multiplex PCR; TCRdb stores just in-frame clones and leaves some out. Counted here are roughly 40,000 clones, around nine tenths occurring once; the ten biggest clones make up approximately 9%. This rearrangement joins TRBV2 to TRBJ1-2; D possibly corresponds to TRBD1 (6 bases). The sample consisted of peripheral blood. This TCR was sampled from a middle-aged man with active COVID-19. The CDR3 protein is CASSEQGHRGYTF. Here the CDR3 DNA reads TGTGCCAGCAGTGAACAGGGGCATCGCGGCTACACCTTC.